The T cell receptor (beta chain) described here comes from a study of cytomegalovirus exposure and HLA in healthy donors. General study findings and limits: A later analysis linked a missense DCLRE1C variant to TCR beta V- and J-gene trimming. Overall, about 160 TCR beta chains were annotated as cytomegalovirus-associated. Fewer N-insertions (relative to the approximately 670-donor mean) were reportedly seen in an Asian-associated ancestry cluster in a later analysis. Within the data, a cluster of highly shared sequence variants was likely a sequencing artifact.

As for this clone: Its antigen is unidentified.

Primers for the PCR totalled 60 Vbeta and 13 Jbeta. Some clones are missing from TCRdb's copy, which holds only in-frame ones; the method was immunoSEQ multiplex PCR. The table records approximately 130,000 clones, approximately 89% of them present only once. V lost 4 bases, J lost 6 bases, and 15 bases lay in between. The germline gives CDR1 MNHEY, CDR2 SVGAGI. The CDR3 length is 14 residues. The V and J genes are TRBV6-5 and TRBJ1-1; D unresolved. The source material was PBMCs. The sequence came from a woman in her thirties in good health and CMV-seropositive. CDR3 sequence: CASSLQSQWSEAFF. The CDR3 region has the DNA TGTGCCAGCAGTTTACAGAGCCAGTGGTCTGAAGCTTTCTTT.